This T cell receptor beta chain was obtained from a study of blood T cell repertoires in COVID-19. Study context: Sources were T cells, B-cell-depleted T cells, or PBMCs; the material itself was cDNA or gDNA.

Study processing details: Estimation of nucleated cell counts relied on the amplification of reference gene primers. Libraries were prepared by immunoSEQ multiplex PCR; TCRdb keeps only in-frame clonotypes and omits some of them. The V and J calls and clone size come from that table; D and trimming were worked out from the DNA. The sample consists of around 210,000 clones, 88% of them appearing once. Germline-derived CDR1 and CDR2 are LGHNT and FRNRAP. The junction had 15 bases not matched to a gene; V was cut back by 0 bases and J by 3 bases. This CDR3 region has 20 residues. The chain uses TRBV12-5 and TRBJ2-1; 9 positions match TRBD2. Sequencing used peripheral blood. The clonotype was recovered from a young man with active or convalescent COVID-19. The CDR3 sequence is CASGLVPLLIAGAVYNEQFF. CDR3 nucleotide sequence: TGTGCTAGTGGTTTGGTACCGTTGTTAATAGCGGGAGCGGTCTACAATGAGCAGTTCTTC.